These 30 T cell receptor beta chains were all obtained from the same sample, sequenced in a study of cytomegalovirus exposure and HLA in healthy donors. 13 Jbeta primers and 60 Vbeta primers were used for the PCR. Some clones are missing from TCRdb's copy, which holds only in-frame ones; the method was immunoSEQ multiplex PCR. The sample has about 110,000 clones, about two thirds seen once. The sequencing input was PBMCs. The receptors here all came from a boy between 10 and 17 years old in good health and CMV-seronegative.

The CDR3: CASRSGGHQPQHF. The DNA of the CDR3 is TGTGCCAGCAGATCGGGGGGCCATCAGCCCCAGCATTTT. V usage is TRBV2 and J usage is TRBJ1-5, with a possible D match to TRBD1 (6 bases). CDR1 and CDR2 (germline): SNHLY, FYNNEI. This CDR3 spans 13 amino acids. V lost 6 bases and J lost 5, with 11 bases in between.

The chain employs TRBV7-2 and TRBJ1-2, with TRBD1 as a possible D gene (5 bases). Trimming removed 10 bases from V and 5 bases from J, with 17 bases in between. CDR1 and CDR2 from the germline V gene are SGHTA and FQGNSA. The CDR3 covers 13 residues. Written as DNA, the CDR3 is TGTGCCAAAAGGGGCCCTCTCTCTTATGGCTACACCTTC. Its protein product is CAKRGPLSYGYTF.

In its sample, this clone was seen a few times. The chain links TRBV7-2 to TRBJ1-5, with D possibly TRBD1 on 5 matching bases. With 2 bases removed from V and 7 bases from J, the gap between germline ends came to 18 bases. The CDR3 is 16 residues long. Germline CDR1 reads SGHTA; CDR2 reads FQGNSA. The CDR3 sequence is CASSLSSGAGQQPQHF. CDR3 sequence (DNA): TGTGCCAGCAGCTTAAGTTCTGGGGCAGGGCAACAGCCCCAGCATTTT.

V is TRBV28 and J is TRBJ1-2; D is unresolved. CDR3 size: 11 residues. CDR1 and CDR2 from the germline V gene are MDHEN and SYDVKM. Between the trimmed V and J ends, which lost 5 bases and 3 bases, there was a span of 4 bases. The CDR3: CASSPDYGYTF. The CDR3, as DNA: TGTGCCAGCAGTCCAGACTATGGCTACACCTTC.

The rearrangement links TRBV5-4 to TRBJ1-1, with D perhaps matching TRBD1 (6 bases). The CDR3 is 17 amino acids. Trimming pared 1 base from V and 0 bases from J, leaving 16 bases between. From germline, CDR1 is SGHNT and CDR2 YYREEE (reference sequence). The CDR3 DNA sequence: TGTGCCAGCAGCTTGAAAACGGGGGGCCAGATGAACACTGAAGCTTTCTTT. This translates into CASSLKTGGQMNTEAFF.

The CDR3 here is CASSLPTGGSYGYTF. The CDR3 DNA is TGTGCCAGCAGCTTACCAACAGGGGGCTCCTATGGCTACACCTTC. This chain uses TRBV7-9 with TRBJ1-2; 9 bases are shared with TRBD1. Germline CDR1 SEHNR, CDR2 FQNEAQ (reference sequence). V gave up 2 bases and J gave up 4 bases; unmatched junction bases: 5. This CDR3 contains 15 residues. The full variable domain, with the rest looked up from reference TRBV7-9 and TRBJ1-2, is DTGVSQNPRHKITKRGQNVTFRCDPISEHNRLYWYRQTLGQGPEFLTYFQNEAQLEKSRLLSDRFSAERPKGSFSTLEIQRTEQGDSAMYLCASSLPTGGSYGYTFGSGTRLTVV.

V is TRBV7-2 and J is TRBJ2-4, with D perhaps matching TRBD2 (6 bases). Looked up from germline, CDR1 is SGHTA and CDR2 is FQGNSA. Trimming shortened V by 5 bases and J by 4 bases, and 15 bases separated the two germline ends. The CDR3 has 15 amino acids. The CDR3 protein is CASSPSVGTKNIQYF. The CDR3 region has the DNA TGTGCCAGCAGCCCCTCGGTGGGGACTAAAAACATTCAGTACTTC. Full variable domain (missing parts from reference TRBV7-2 and TRBJ2-4): GAGVSQSPSNKVTEKGKDVELRCDPISGHTALYWYRQSLGQGLEFLIYFQGNSAPDKSGLPSDRFSAERTGGSVSTLTIQRTQQEDSAVYLCASSPSVGTKNIQYFGAGTRLSVL.

CDR3 loop: CASNLRDRHTEAFF. The CDR3 coding sequence is TGTGCCAGCAATTTGAGAGACAGACACACTGAAGCTTTCTTT. This chain joins TRBV6-5 and TRBJ1-1, with TRBD1 as a possible D gene (5 bases). The CDR3 is made up of 14 amino acids. Germline V CDR1 and CDR2: MNHEY, SVGAGI. The ends were cut back, 7 bases at V and 3 bases at J, with 15 bases in the middle.

The rearrangement joins TRBV5-6 to TRBJ2-1; 8 nucleotides agree with TRBD2. Germline-derived CDR1 and CDR2 are SGHDT and YYEEEE. This CDR3 region has 16 residues. The V segment lost 1 base and the J segment 4 bases; nucleotides outside the gene matches: 7. CDR3 in DNA: TGTGCCAGCAGCTTGATTACGGGAGGGGGGTACAATGAGCAGTTCTTC. Amino acids: CASSLITGGGYNEQFF. Full variable domain (missing parts from reference TRBV5-6 and TRBJ2-1): DAGVTQSPTHLIKTRGQQVTLRCSPKSGHDTVSWYQQALGQGPQFIFQYYEEEERQRGNFPDRFSGHQFPNYSSELNVNALLLGDSALYLCASSLITGGGYNEQFFGPGTRLTVL.

V usage is TRBV6-6 and J usage is TRBJ1-2, with no clear D. The germline V gene encodes CDR1 MNHNY and CDR2 SVGAGI (reference sequence). The germline V and J ends were trimmed by 6 bases and 5 bases, with 4 bases remaining between them. The CDR3 runs to 10 residues. The CDR3 nucleotides are TGTGCCAGCAGGTCTTATGGCTACACCTTC. This sequence encodes CASRSYGYTF.

On this clone itself: Since no conserved phenylalanine or tryptophan closes the CDR3, a read error is the likely cause. This rearrangement joins TRBV15 to TRBJ1-2, with 7 nucleotides matching TRBD1. With V trimmed by 0 bases and J by 8 bases, 9 bases remained unmatched. CDR1 and CDR2 (germline): LNHNV, YYDKDF (reference sequence). The CDR3 runs to 15 residues. DNA of the CDR3: TGTGCCACCAGCAGAGATCCCGACAGGGCCGGCGGCTACACCGTC. The encoded protein is CATSRDPDRAGGYTV.

The chain links TRBV13 to TRBJ2-7, with no clear D. CDR3 length equals 14 residues. V was pared by 1 base and J by 3 bases, with 10 bases between. In germline, CDR1 is PRHDT, CDR2 FYEKMQ (reference sequence). Here the CDR3 reads CASSLASVYYEQYF. CDR3 sequence (DNA): TGTGCCAGCAGCTTAGCCTCGGTGTACTACGAGCAGTACTTC.

The gene calls are TRBV7-6 and TRBJ1-4; 7 bases agree with TRBD1. Germline V lookup: CDR1 SGHVS, CDR2 FNYEAQ. The CDR3 length is 16 residues. The J segment lost 0 bases and the V segment lost 5 bases, leaving 6 bases of the junction unmatched. The CDR3 reads CASSLDRLATNEKLFF. CDR3 DNA: TGTGCCAGCAGCCTGGACAGGCTGGCAACTAATGAAAAACTGTTTTTT.

V is TRBV6-5 and J is TRBJ2-7; D possibly corresponds to TRBD1 (6 bases). The length of the CDR3 is 14 residues. Germline V gene lookup returns CDR1 MNHEY and CDR2 SVGAGI. V lost 0 bases, J lost 6 bases, and 12 bases lay in between. In nucleotides, the CDR3 is TGTGCCAGCAGTTACTCGAGGGTACAGGGCGAGCAGTACTTC. The encoded protein is CASSYSRVQGEQYF.

This clone was observed a single time. V is TRBV4-1 and J is TRBJ2-2; D ambiguous. CDR3 length: 15 amino acids. The V gene lost 4 bases and the J gene lost 5 bases, with 14 bases spanning the gap. Germline-derived CDR1 and CDR2 are MGHRA and YSYEKL. The CDR3, as DNA: TGCGCCAGCAGCCCCCCAACGACCGGGACCGGGGAGCTGTTTTTT. This encodes CASSPPTTGTGELFF.

The rearrangement joins TRBV7-3 to TRBJ1-1; tentatively, D is TRBD1 (6 bases). CDR1 and CDR2 from the germline V gene are SGHTA and FQGTGA. The V and J ends lost 7 bases and 2 bases respectively, with 11 bases between them. This CDR3 spans 13 amino acids. The CDR3 nucleotides are TGTGCCAGCACCAAGGACAGAAACACTGAAGCTTTCTTT. Its protein is CASTKDRNTEAFF.

This clone came up a few times. The chain uses TRBV10-1 and TRBJ2-2, with 8 bases matching TRBD1. The CDR3 consists of 15 residues. Germline V gene data show CDR1 as WNHNN and CDR2 as SYGVQD (reference sequence). Unmatched junction bases numbered 7, after V lost 7 bases and J lost 3 bases. CDR3 residues: CASTSGQGHTGELFF. Written as DNA, the CDR3 is TGCGCCAGCACCTCTGGACAGGGCCACACCGGGGAGCTGTTTTTT.

There are a few counts of this clone. V and J are TRBV4-2 and TRBJ1-2; D unresolved. This CDR3 is built from 14 residues. The germline gives CDR1 LGHNA, CDR2 YNFKEQ. Trimming cost V 4 bases and J 2 bases, with 11 bases left between them. CDR3 region: CASSPSGANYGYTF. Written as DNA, the CDR3 is TGTGCCAGCAGCCCATCGGGAGCAAACTATGGCTACACCTTC.

The chain is built from TRBV10-3 and TRBJ1-1, with D maybe TRBD1 (6 bases). The CDR3 contains 15 residues. Germline CDR1 is ENHRY and CDR2 is SYGVKD. The germline V and J ends were trimmed by 7 bases and 1 base, with 16 bases remaining between them. The CDR3 region is CAITESGVRNTEAFF. The CDR3 coding sequence is TGTGCCATCACTGAATCAGGGGTCCGGAACACTGAAGCTTTCTTT.

The V call is TRBV15, the J call TRBJ2-4; 8 bases are a match to TRBD1. Germline CDR1 reads LNHNV; CDR2 reads YYDKDF (reference sequence). V lost 0 bases and J lost 4; bases outside the gene matches: 8. The CDR3 extends over 17 amino acids. CDR3 nucleotide sequence: TGTGCCACCAGCAGAGATCTGAGGGGACAGGAGAAAAACATTCAGTACTTC. Its translation is CATSRDLRGQEKNIQYF. Drawing the rest from reference TRBV15 and TRBJ2-4, the complete variable domain is DAMVIQNPRYQVTQFGKPVTLSCSQTLNHNVMYWYQQKSSQAPKLLFHYYDKDFNNEADTPDNFQSRRPNTSFCFLDIRSPGLGDTAMYLCATSRDLRGQEKNIQYFGAGTRLSVL.

For the CDR3, the DNA is TGTGCCTGGTGGTTTCAGGCTGAAGCTTTCTTT. It codes for CAWWFQAEAFF. The rearrangement joins TRBV30 to TRBJ1-1; D is unclear. The CDR3 covers 11 residues. Trimming shortened V by 5 bases and J by 6 bases, and 10 bases separated the two germline ends. The germline V gene has CDR1 GTSNPN and CDR2 SVGIG (reference sequence). The full variable domain, completed using reference TRBV30 and TRBJ1-1, is SQTIHQWPATLVQPVGSPLSLECTVEGTSNPNLYWYRQAAGRGLQLLFYSVGIGQISSEVPQNLSASRPQDRQFILSSKKLLLSDSGFYLCAWWFQAEAFFGQGTRLTVV.

The chain joins TRBV10-3 to TRBJ2-7; D not resolved. Trimming cost V 2 bases and J 2 bases, with 10 bases left between them. The CDR3 has 14 residues. CDR1 is ENHRY and CDR2 is SYGVKD in the germline V gene. Here the CDR3 reads CAISEPRVPYEQYF. DNA for the CDR3: TGTGCCATCAGTGAGCCTCGGGTGCCCTACGAGCAGTACTTC.

The V gene is TRBV9, the J gene TRBJ2-5; 7 bases line up with TRBD2. This CDR3 is built from 13 residues. Trimming cost V 4 bases and J 5 bases; bases outside gene matches: 5. Germline-derived CDR1 and CDR2 are SGDLS and YYNGEE. Here the CDR3 DNA reads TGTGCCAGCAGCCCGACTAGCTGGGAGACCCAGTACTTC. The encoded protein is CASSPTSWETQYF. The full variable domain, its missing parts supplied by reference TRBV9 and TRBJ2-5, is DSGVTQTPKHLITATGQRVTLRCSPRSGDLSVYWYQQSLDQGLQFLIQYYNGEERAKGNILERFSAQQFPDLHSELNLSSLELGDSALYFCASSPTSWETQYFGPGTRLLVL.

The gene calls are TRBV6-5 and TRBJ1-2; a possible D gene is TRBD1 (5 bases). V shed 5 bases and J shed 3 bases, with 10 bases lying between them. The CDR3 is 13 amino acids. CDR1 is MNHEY, CDR2 SVGAGI, per germline. The CDR3 reads CASSIWGDYGYTF. CDR3 in DNA: TGTGCCAGCAGTATCTGGGGGGACTATGGCTACACCTTC.

V and J are TRBV5-1 and TRBJ1-4, with 12 bases matching TRBD1. Germline-derived CDR1 and CDR2 are SGHRS and YFSETQ. Unmatched junction bases numbered 15, after V lost 4 bases and J lost 8 bases. The length of the CDR3 is 18 residues. In DNA form, the CDR3 reads TGCGCCAGCAGCGCACTTGGGGACAGGGGGCGTCCGGGGGAAAAACTGTTTTTT. Translation gives CASSALGDRGRPGEKLFF.

The chain carries TRBV7-8 and TRBJ2-7; a weak D match, TRBD2 (5 bases). The CDR3 totals 15 residues. Germline V gene lookup returns CDR1 SGHVS and CDR2 FQNEAQ. Trimming removed 5 bases at V and 3 bases at J, with 17 bases between. The CDR3 DNA reads as TGTGCCAGCAGCCCAGCCCGCCTAGGGAGCTACGAGCAGTACTTC. It specifies CASSPARLGSYEQYF.

The rearrangement links TRBV28 to TRBJ1-5; D remains unclear. Between the trimmed V and J ends, which lost 6 bases and 3 bases, there was a span of 12 bases. The CDR3 is 14 amino acids. CDR1 is MDHEN and CDR2 is SYDVKM in the germline V gene. The CDR3 region is CASSPNRYNQPQHF. CDR3 DNA: TGTGCCAGCAGCCCTAACAGATACAATCAGCCCCAGCATTTT.

This clone was counted a few times. The chain carries TRBV2 and TRBJ2-1; no firm D call. The V gene's germline CDR1 is SNHLY and CDR2 FYNNEI. V shed 4 bases and J shed 5 bases, with 15 bases lying between them. The CDR3 is made up of 15 amino acids. CDR3 loop: CASSVLGIANNEQFF. CDR3 sequence (DNA): TGTGCCAGCAGTGTTCTAGGAATCGCTAACAATGAGCAGTTCTTC.

This chain joins TRBV6-5 and TRBJ1-1; D ambiguous. V was shortened by 0 bases and J by 1 base, with 9 bases between the two germline ends. Germline CDR1 is MNHEY and CDR2 is SVGAGI. The CDR3 covers 15 residues. This CDR3 is CASSYSQVQNTEAFF. The CDR3 nucleotides are TGTGCCAGCAGTTACTCGCAGGTCCAGAACACTGAAGCTTTCTTT.

The V and J genes are TRBV30 and TRBJ1-5, with TRBD1 as a possible D gene (5 bases). The V gene's germline CDR1 is GTSNPN and CDR2 SVGIG (reference sequence). This CDR3 contains 13 residues. Trimming removed 0 bases at V and 5 bases at J, with 8 bases between. The CDR3 is CAWSVRGDQPQHF. Written as DNA, the CDR3 is TGTGCCTGGAGTGTTCGGGGGGATCAGCCCCAGCATTTT.